The present T cell receptor (beta chain) was sequenced within a study of identical twins. General observations from the study: These conclusions were based on statistical analysis (cross-sectional, not following the same donors). Zero-insertion analyses were open to partial confounding by invariant MAIT and iNKT cells. Some out-of-frame alpha sequences were shared by twins, and these showed excess low generation probability.

With no exceptions, donors were healthy Caucasians. The CDR3 is 18 residues long. V lost 4 bases to trimming and J lost 1 base; unmatched junction nucleotides: 12. This clonotype was recorded at least ten times. The antigen is undetermined. TCRdb itself ran the 5' RACE reads through MiXCR, one entry per CDR3 protein. The table has some 330,000 distinct CDR3 sequences, roughly 9% seen once. The sequenced sample consisted of naive T cells sorted from blood. V is TRBV12-3 or TRBV12-4 and J is TRBJ1-4; 7 nucleotides align to TRBD1. This TCR derives from a woman in her 50s in good health. CDR3 protein: CASSSGQLRVGTNEKLFF. As DNA, the CDR3 is TGTGCCAGCAGTTCGGGACAGTTAAGAGTGGGAACTAATGAAAAACTGTTTTTT.